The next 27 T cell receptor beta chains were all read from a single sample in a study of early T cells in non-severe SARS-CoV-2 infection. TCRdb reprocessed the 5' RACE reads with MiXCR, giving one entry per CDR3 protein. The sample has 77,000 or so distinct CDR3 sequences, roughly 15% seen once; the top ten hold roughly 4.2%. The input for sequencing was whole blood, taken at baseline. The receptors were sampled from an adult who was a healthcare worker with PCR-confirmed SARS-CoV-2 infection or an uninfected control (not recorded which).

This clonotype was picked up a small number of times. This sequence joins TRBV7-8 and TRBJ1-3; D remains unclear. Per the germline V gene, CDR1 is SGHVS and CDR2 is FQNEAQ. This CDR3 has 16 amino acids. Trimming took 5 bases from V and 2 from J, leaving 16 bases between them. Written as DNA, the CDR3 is TGTGCCAGCAGCATGGGGATGATAGATACTGGAAACACCATATATTTT. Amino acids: CASSMGMIDTGNTIYF.

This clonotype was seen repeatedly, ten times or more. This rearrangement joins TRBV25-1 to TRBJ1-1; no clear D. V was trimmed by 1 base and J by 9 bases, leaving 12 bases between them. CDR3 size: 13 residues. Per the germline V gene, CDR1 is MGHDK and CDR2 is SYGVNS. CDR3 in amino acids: CASSESPTTQAFF. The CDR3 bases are TGTGCCAGCAGTGAATCACCGACTACACAAGCTTTCTTT.

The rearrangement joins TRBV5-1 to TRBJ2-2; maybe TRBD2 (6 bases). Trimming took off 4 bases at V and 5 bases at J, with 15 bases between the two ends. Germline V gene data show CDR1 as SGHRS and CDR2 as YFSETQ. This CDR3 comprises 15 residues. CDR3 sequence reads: CASSGGASLTGELFF. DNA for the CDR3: TGCGCCAGCAGCGGCGGGGCTAGTCTGACCGGGGAGCTGTTTTTT.

CDR3 residues: CASRPRIRVDTQYF. CDR3 DNA sequence: TGTGCCAGCAGACCGCGGATTCGGGTAGATACGCAGTATTTT. This rearrangement joins TRBV7-8 to TRBJ2-3; the D is unclear. Trimming stripped 6 bases from V and 5 bases from J, with 15 bases between. The CDR3 has 14 amino acids. Germline CDR1 is SGHVS and CDR2 is FQNEAQ.

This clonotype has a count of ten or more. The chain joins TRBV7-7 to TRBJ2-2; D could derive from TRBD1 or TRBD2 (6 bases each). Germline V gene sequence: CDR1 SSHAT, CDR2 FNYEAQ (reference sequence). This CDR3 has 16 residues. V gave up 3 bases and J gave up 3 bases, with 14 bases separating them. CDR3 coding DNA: TGTGCCAGCAGCTTCGGCAGGGGACTCGACACCGGGGAGCTGTTTTTT. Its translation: CASSFGRGLDTGELFF.

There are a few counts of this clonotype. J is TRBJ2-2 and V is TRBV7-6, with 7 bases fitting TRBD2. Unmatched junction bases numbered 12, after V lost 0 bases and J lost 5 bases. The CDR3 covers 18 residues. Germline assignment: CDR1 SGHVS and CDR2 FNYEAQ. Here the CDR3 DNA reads TGTGCCAGCAGCTTAGCGACCGGATTAGCGGGTAATACCGGGGAGCTGTTTTTT. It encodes CASSLATGLAGNTGELFF.

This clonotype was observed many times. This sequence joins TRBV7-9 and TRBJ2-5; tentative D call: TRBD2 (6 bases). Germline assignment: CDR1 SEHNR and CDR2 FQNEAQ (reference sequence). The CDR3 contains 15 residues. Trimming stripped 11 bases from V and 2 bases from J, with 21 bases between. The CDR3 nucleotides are TGTGCCGTCTCAGGAGCGGGTCTCCGTCAAGAGACCCAGTACTTC. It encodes CAVSGAGLRQETQYF.

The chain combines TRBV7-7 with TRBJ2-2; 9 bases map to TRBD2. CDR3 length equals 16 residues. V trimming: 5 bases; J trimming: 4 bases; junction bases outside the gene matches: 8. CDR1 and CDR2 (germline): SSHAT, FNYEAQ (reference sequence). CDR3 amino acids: CASSRSAGGGTGELFF. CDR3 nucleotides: TGTGCCAGCAGCCGGTCAGCGGGAGGCGGCACCGGGGAGCTGTTTTTT.

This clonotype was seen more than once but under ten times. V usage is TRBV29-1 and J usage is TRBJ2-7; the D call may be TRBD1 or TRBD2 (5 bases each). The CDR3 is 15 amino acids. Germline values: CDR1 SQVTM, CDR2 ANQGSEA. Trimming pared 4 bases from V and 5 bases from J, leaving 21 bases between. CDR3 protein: CSVGFPGPNPNEQYF. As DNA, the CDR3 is TGCAGCGTTGGATTTCCGGGGCCCAACCCCAACGAGCAGTACTTC.

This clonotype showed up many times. The CDR3 DNA reads as TGCAGCGTCACCAGCTCCGTCCCCCATTTCTTC. Translation: CSVTSSVPHFF. The chain uses TRBV29-1 and TRBJ2-1; D is undetermined. Per the germline V gene, CDR1 is SQVTM and CDR2 is ANQGSEA. V was cut by 6 bases and J by 16 bases, with 19 bases left in between. The CDR3 runs 11 residues.

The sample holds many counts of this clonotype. CDR3 nucleotides: TGTGCCAGCAGTGACAGGGGAAGAAGGGATCAGCCCCAGCATTTT. It codes for CASSDRGRRDQPQHF. The rearrangement uses TRBV27 and TRBJ1-5; TRBD1 matches at 8 bases. The CDR3 covers 15 residues. V was clipped by 5 bases and J by 5 bases; unmatched bases: 8. Germline assignment: CDR1 MNHEY and CDR2 SMNVEV (reference sequence).

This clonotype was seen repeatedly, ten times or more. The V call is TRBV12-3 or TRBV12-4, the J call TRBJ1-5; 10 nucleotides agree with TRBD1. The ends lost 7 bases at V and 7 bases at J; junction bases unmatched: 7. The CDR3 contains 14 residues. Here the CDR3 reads CASKGTGENQPQHF. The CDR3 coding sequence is TGTGCCAGCAAGGGGACAGGGGAGAACCAGCCCCAGCATTTT.

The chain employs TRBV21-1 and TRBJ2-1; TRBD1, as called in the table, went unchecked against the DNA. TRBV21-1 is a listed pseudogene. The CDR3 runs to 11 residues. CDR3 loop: CASSTGGEQFF. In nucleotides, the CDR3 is TGTGCCAGCAGCACGGGGGGCGAGCAGTTCTTC.

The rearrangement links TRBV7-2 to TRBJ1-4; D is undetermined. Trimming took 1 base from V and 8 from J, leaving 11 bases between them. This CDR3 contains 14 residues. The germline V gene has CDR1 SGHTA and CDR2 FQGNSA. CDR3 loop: CASSLDNWEEKLFF. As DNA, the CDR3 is TGTGCCAGCAGCTTAGACAACTGGGAAGAAAAACTGTTTTTT.

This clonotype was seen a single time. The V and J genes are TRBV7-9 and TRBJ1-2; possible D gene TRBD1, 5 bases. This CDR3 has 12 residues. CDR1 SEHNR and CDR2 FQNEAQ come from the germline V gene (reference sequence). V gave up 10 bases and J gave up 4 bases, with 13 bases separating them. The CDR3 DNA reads TGTGCCACCCAAGACAGAGTCTATGGCTACACCTTC. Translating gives CATQDRVYGYTF.

CDR3: CASSTQGLSNQPQHF. CDR3 nucleotide sequence: TGTGCCAGCAGCACCCAGGGGTTGAGCAATCAGCCCCAGCATTTT. This sequence joins TRBV2 and TRBJ1-5, with a tentative D call TRBD1 (6 bases). The CDR3 runs to 15 residues. Per the germline V gene, CDR1 is SNHLY and CDR2 is FYNNEI. V lost 6 bases and J lost 1, with 13 bases in between.

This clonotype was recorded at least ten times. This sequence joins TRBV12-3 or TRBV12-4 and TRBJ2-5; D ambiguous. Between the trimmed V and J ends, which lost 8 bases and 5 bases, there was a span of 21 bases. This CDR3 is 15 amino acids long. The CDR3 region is CASADRAPRVETQYF. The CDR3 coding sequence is TGTGCCAGCGCGGATCGGGCGCCGAGAGTGGAGACCCAGTACTTC.

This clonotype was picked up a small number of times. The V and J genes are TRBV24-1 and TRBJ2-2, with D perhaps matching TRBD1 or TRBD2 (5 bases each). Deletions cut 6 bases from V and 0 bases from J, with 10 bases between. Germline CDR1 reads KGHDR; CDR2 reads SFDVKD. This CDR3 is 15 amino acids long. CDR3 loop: CATSLGVANTGELFF. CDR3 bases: TGTGCCACCAGTTTGGGGGTCGCGAACACCGGGGAGCTGTTTTTT.

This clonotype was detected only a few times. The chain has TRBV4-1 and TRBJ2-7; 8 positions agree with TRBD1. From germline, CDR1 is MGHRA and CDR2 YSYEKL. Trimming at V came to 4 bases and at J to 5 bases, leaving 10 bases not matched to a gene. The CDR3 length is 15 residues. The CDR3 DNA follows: TGCGCCAGCAGCCCTATGACAGGGGTAATTGACGAGCAGTACTTC. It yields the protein CASSPMTGVIDEQYF.

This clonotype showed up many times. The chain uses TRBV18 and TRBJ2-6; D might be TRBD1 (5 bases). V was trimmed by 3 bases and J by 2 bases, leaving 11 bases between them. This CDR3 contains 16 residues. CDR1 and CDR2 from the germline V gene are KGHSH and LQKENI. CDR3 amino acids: CASSPRASAGANVLTF. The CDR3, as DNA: TGTGCCAGCTCACCCAGGGCTTCGGCTGGGGCCAACGTCCTGACTTTC.

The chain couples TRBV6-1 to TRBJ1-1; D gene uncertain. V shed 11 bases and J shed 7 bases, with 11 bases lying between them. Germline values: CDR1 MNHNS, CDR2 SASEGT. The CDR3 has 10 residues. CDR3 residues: CAVFLSEAFF. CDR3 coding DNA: TGTGCCGTGTTTCTTAGTGAAGCTTTCTTT.

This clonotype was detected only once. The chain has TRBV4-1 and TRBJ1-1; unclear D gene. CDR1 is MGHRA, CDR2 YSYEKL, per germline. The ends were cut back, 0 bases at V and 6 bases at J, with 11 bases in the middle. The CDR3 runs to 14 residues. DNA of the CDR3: TGCGCCAGCAGCCAAGAGGGAGGTTATGCTGAAGCTTTCTTT. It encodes CASSQEGGYAEAFF.

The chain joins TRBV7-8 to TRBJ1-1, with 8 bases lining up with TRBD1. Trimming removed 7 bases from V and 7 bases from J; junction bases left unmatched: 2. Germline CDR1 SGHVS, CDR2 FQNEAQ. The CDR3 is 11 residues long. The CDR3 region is CASTGTGEAFF. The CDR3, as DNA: TGTGCCAGCACGGGGACAGGTGAAGCTTTCTTT.

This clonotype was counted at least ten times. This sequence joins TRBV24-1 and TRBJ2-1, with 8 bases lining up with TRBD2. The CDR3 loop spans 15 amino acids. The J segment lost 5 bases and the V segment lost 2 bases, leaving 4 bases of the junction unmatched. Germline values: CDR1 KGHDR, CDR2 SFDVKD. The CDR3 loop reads CATSDYTSGHNEQFF. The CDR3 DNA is TGTGCCACCAGTGATTATACTAGCGGACACAATGAGCAGTTCTTC.

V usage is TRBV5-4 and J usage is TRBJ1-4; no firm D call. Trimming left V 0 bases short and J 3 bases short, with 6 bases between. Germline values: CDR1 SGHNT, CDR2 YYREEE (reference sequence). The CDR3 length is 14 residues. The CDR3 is CASSLGAANEKLFF. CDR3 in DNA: TGTGCCAGCAGCTTGGGGGCGGCTAATGAAAAACTGTTTTTT.

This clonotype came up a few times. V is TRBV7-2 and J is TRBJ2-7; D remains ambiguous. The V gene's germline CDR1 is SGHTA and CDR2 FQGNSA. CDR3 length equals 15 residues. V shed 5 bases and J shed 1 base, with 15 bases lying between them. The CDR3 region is CASSISPGSSYEQYF. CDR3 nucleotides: TGTGCCAGCAGCATATCTCCCGGCAGTTCCTACGAGCAGTACTTC.

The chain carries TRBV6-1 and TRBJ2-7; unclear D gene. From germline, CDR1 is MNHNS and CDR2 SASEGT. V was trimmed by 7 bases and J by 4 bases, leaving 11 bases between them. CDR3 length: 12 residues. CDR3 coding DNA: TGTGCCAGCAAGGACGATTTATACGAGCAGTACTTC. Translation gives CASKDDLYEQYF.